This T cell receptor beta chain emerged from a study of T cells in Graves' hyperthyroidism and ophthalmopathy (dated by TCRdb to the late 2010s). Regarding the complete study: A discovery cohort of around 98 patients, about 40 with Graves' ophthalmopathy and 57 with stable Graves' hyperthyroidism, was used to find distinguishing TCR V-J signatures. The paper reports TCR Vbeta CDR3 sequencing of some 140 peripheral blood samples: 43 ophthalmopathy, around 80 hyperthyroidism and some 17 progressor patients. The approximately 100 discovery patients were divided at random into training and test sets in a 7:3 ratio. Following sampling, methimazole starting at 30 mg daily was given to hyperthyroidism patients, and high-dose intravenous methylprednisolone was given to ophthalmopathy patients. Prospective prediction of ophthalmopathy was tested in an independent validation cohort of 18 to 20 hyperthyroidism patients and 15 to 17 patients who later progressed to ophthalmopathy. Thyroid tissue and blood T-cell repertoires from more than 5 Graves' hyperthyroidism patients were also compared in the study.

The CDR3 runs 11 amino acids, cysteine and phenylalanine included. Only the CDR3 part of the read is kept: 33 bases, read in frame from the first base. Via the germline V gene (reference sequence), CDR1 is SEHNR and CDR2 FQNEAQ. The study excluded patients with uncontrolled infections, other autoimmune diseases, pregnancy or lactation. Diagnoses relied on clinical symptoms, serum thyroxine and TRAb, thyroid ultrasound and orbital computed tomography. Trizol reagent was used to extract total RNA, and RNA quality was then checked on an Agilent 2100 Bioanalyzer. The TCR beta CDR3 regions were amplified from the RNA transcripts. For the first round of RT-PCR on the TCR CDR3, the HTBI primer set was used together with the Qiagen OneStep RT-PCR kit. The libraries were constructed in a second round of multiplex PCR and then size-selected and purified. Libraries were sequenced paired-end with 100 bp reads on an Illumina HiSeq2000. As for how the authors treated the data: SOAPnuke was used to process the raw data, with reads discarded if the reads contained adapters or uncalled bases, had a mean Phred below 15, or lacked an exact constant-primer or identifier match. High-quality paired reads were merged with COPE v1.2.5, and unique nucleotide sequences were defined as clonotypes. MiTCR v1.1 was used to align clonotypes to the IMGT TRBV, TRBD and TRBJ reference segments. The analysis was restricted to V-J combinations with a frequency above 0.0001, which together covered approximately 99% of the repertoires. A TCS score was defined as the ratio of F50 (clonal expansion) to E x V (chaos), with BLOSUM62-based TCRdist applied between CDR3 peptides within each V-J. Welch's t-statistics and random forest reduced roughly 540 V-J features to fewer than 15, which were used in a naive Bayes classifier (R e1071). The Morisita-Horn index was used to measure how similar the thyroid and blood repertoires were. TCRdb took the public reads, trimmed them with fastp at Q25, ran MiXCR for clone calling and kept in-frame beta chains. Every distinct CDR3 protein forms one entry, paired with its most common genes and DNA. The V and J calls here are based on TCRdb, not the publication. The sample table lists about 570,000 distinct CDR3 sequences, 35% to 55% of them with a count of one. Roughly 20% of the sample is in the top ten clones.

Comments on this clonotype: What antigen it recognizes has not been identified. Per-nucleotide qualities are absent, and no much larger clonotype sits a single base away.

What the work shows at the level of the full study, not this receptor alone: Most expanded thyroid clonotypes (frequency above 0.001) were also detected in blood, suggesting blood repertoires may reflect thyroid immune responses. A 13 V-J signature model separated ophthalmopathy from stable hyperthyroidism, with approximately 86% sensitivity and 81.08% specificity in cross-validation and 80%/75% in testing. During validation, the model predicted progression to ophthalmopathy a median of approximately 7 months ahead of onset, with approximately 70% sensitivity and about 72% specificity. No statistical method was used to set the sample size in advance, and investigators knew the group allocation.

The rearrangement combines TRBV7-9 with TRBJ2-7; TRBD2 is possibly the D segment (6 matching bases). The sequencing input was peripheral blood or thyroid tissue (not recorded which). The receptor was isolated from an adult woman with Graves' disease, either hyperthyroidism or ophthalmopathy (not recorded which). For the CDR3, the sequence is CGGAGSYEQYF. The sequenced DNA: TGTGGCGGGGCAGGGAGCTACGAGCAGTACTTC.